This TCR beta chain stems from a study of identical twins (dated by TCRdb to about 2016). The study in broad terms: TCR alpha and beta repertoires from monozygotic twins, unrelated adults of various ages and cord blood were deep-sequenced to test whether fetal clonotypes persist. To rule out contamination, replicate twin experiments were performed at different times with different library preparation protocols.

Comments on this clonotype: The antigen it recognizes is unknown. No base qualities exist here, and no much larger clone lies one base off it.

Study-level results and caveats: Because the same donors could not be followed over many years, the conclusions relied on cross-sectional statistical analysis. Compared with coincidental sharing between unrelated individuals, out-of-frame TCR alpha sequences shared between twins showed an excess of sequences with low generation probability. Fewer insertions were carried by abundant cord blood beta clonotypes; a weaker similar trend was observed in young adult naive repertoires, while no such trend was observed in memory repertoires. Out-of-frame TCR alpha sharing in monozygotic twins was systematically underestimated by recombination models, whereas sharing between unrelated individuals was in agreement with the recombination models. Excess twin sharing in beta out-of-frame sequences was weaker because fewer shared sequences lowered the signal-to-noise ratio. Invariant T cells such as MAIT and iNKT could partly confound zero-insertion analyses, though diverse VJ usage argued against this for most clonotypes.

Every donor in the study was a healthy Caucasian. Three pairs of female monozygotic twins, all aged roughly 18 to 29 years, made up the twin cohort. Miltenyi CD45RO+ enrichment and human naive T-cell isolation kits were used to isolate memory (CD45RO+) and naive T cells from PBMC. Based on the germline V gene, the CDR1 and CDR2 sequences are SGHTA and FQGNSA. The CDR3 sequence holds 13 residues, the cysteine and phenylalanine included. The read is trimmed to its CDR3 DNA, 39 bases read in frame from base 1. The V and J ends are trimmed by 2 bases and 5 bases, leaving 10 bases between them. Library method: 5' RACE. Data came from an Illumina HiSeq 2000. Template switching introduced a universal primer binding site; the final cDNA contained a unique molecular identifier, enabling accurate counting of TCR cDNA molecules. Specific primers in the conserved constant-segment region were used to synthesize first-strand cDNA for the TCR alpha and beta chains. To control for contamination, each cDNA library was double barcoded with a SMART-Mk sample barcode plus Illumina barcodes. TruSeq adapter sequences and Illumina sample barcodes were added in two successive PCR steps. TCR alpha and beta cDNA libraries were sequenced on the Illumina HiSeq platform with custom primers. For the original study's pipeline: Raw reads were processed with MiGEC to extract unique molecular identifiers, and MiXCR was used to determine CDR3 positions. For each individual, recombination models were inferred using an EM algorithm with the repgenHMM and IGoR tools. Shared clonotypes were analyzed with the tcR package in R, and sharing was normalized by the product of cloneset sizes. To study raw recombination without the effects of thymic and clonal selection, out-of-frame nonproductive sequences were analyzed. The public reads were quality trimmed at Q25 with fastp and then assembled into clones with MiXCR by TCRdb, keeping productive beta chains. CDR3 protein sequences are deduplicated, and each keeps its most common genes and DNA. Clone size and V and J calls follow TCRdb, not the original study. This sample lists hundreds of thousands of distinct CDR3 sequences; about 7% were detected once. The ten largest clones take up roughly 3.4% of the sample.

This sample also belongs to another study, concerning yellow fever vaccine responses in identical twins. The second paper further reports: According to the authors, in identical twins the way T cells responded to vaccination appeared partly convergent and partly personalized. In the study, vaccine-responding T cell clones were precisely tracked in identical twins.

Recombination connected TRBV7-2 to TRBJ2-7; matching of 5 bases hints at TRBD2 as the D gene. The source material was memory (CD45RO+) T cells sorted from blood. The cell subset or site label, read with the paper, signifies: CD45RO+ enriched T cells. This TCR was sampled from a woman aged 18 to 35 in good health. The DNA is TGTGCCAGCAGCTTAAGGGTGGGAGACGAGCAGTACTTC. Its product reads: CASSLRVGDEQYF.